Below are 9 T cell receptor beta chains sequenced from a single sample in a study of blood T cell repertoires in COVID-19. Libraries were prepared by immunoSEQ multiplex PCR; TCRdb keeps only in-frame clonotypes and omits some of them. The data hold about 50,000 clones, with around 87% observed a single time. The sequencing input was peripheral blood. These receptors were collected from a man in his fifties with active COVID-19.

The chain carries TRBV4-1 and TRBJ2-7; D gene unclear. Germline CDR1 reads MGHRA; CDR2 reads YSYEKL. The CDR3 is 14 amino acids. Trimming pared 4 bases from V and 3 bases from J, leaving 13 bases between. CDR3 in DNA: TGCGCCAGCAGCCCGAGAGGTTCAAACTACGAGCAGTACTTC. It codes for CASSPRGSNYEQYF.

This sequence joins TRBV10-1 and TRBJ2-2, with D perhaps matching TRBD2 (6 bases). The germline CDR1 and CDR2 sequences are WNHNN and SYGVQD (reference sequence). Trimming pared 10 bases from V and 3 bases from J, leaving 12 bases between. The CDR3 spans 13 residues. CDR3 in DNA: TGCGCCACCCTAGAGCGGGACACCGGGGAGCTGTTTTTT. It yields the protein CATLERDTGELFF.

The chain carries TRBV6-1 and TRBJ1-5; D is uncertain. This CDR3 is built from 14 residues. Trimming cost V 0 bases and J 0 bases, with 3 bases left between them. Looked up from germline, CDR1 is MNHNS and CDR2 is SASEGT. The CDR3 DNA sequence: TGTGCCAGCAGTGAAGCAGCTAGCAATCAGCCCCAGCATTTT. It specifies CASSEAASNQPQHF.

V is TRBV19 and J is TRBJ1-1, with TRBD1 as a possible D gene (6 bases). From germline, CDR1 is LNHDA and CDR2 SQIVND (reference sequence). This CDR3 has 11 amino acids. Deletions cut 8 bases from V and 7 bases from J, with 11 bases between. The chain's CDR3 is CASHQGIEAFF. CDR3 DNA sequence: TGTGCCAGTCACCAGGGGATTGAAGCTTTCTTT.

This sequence joins TRBV6-4 and TRBJ2-3; 9 bases agree with TRBD1. Germline CDR1 reads MRHNA; CDR2 reads SNTAGT. The V and J ends lost 3 bases and 1 base, in that order; junction bases with no gene match: 2. The CDR3 runs to 15 residues. The CDR3 sequence is CASSETGGGTDTQYF. The CDR3 nucleotides read TGTGCCAGCAGTGAAACAGGGGGCGGCACAGATACGCAGTATTTT.

The V gene is TRBV5-1, the J gene TRBJ2-7; TRBD1 might be the D (7 bases). The CDR3 sequence is 14 residues long. Trimming left V 4 bases short and J 5 bases short, with 16 bases between. Germline V lookup: CDR1 SGHRS, CDR2 YFSETQ. This CDR3 reads CASSPEAGGHEQYF. The CDR3 DNA reads as TGCGCCAGCAGCCCTGAGGCAGGGGGGCACGAGCAGTACTTC.

This chain joins TRBV11-2 and TRBJ2-7, with D possibly TRBD1 on 5 matching bases. CDR1 is SGHAT and CDR2 is FQNNGV in the germline V gene. CDR3 length: 14 residues. The V and J ends lost 2 bases and 0 bases respectively, with 8 bases between them. CDR3: CASSLWGNSYEQYF. The CDR3 coding sequence is TGTGCCAGCAGCTTATGGGGCAACTCCTACGAGCAGTACTTC.

The chain uses TRBV6-5 and TRBJ2-7; 7 bases are shared with TRBD2. Germline V CDR1 and CDR2: MNHEY, SVGAGI. With 7 bases clipped from V and 4 bases from J, the junction kept 7 bases outside the gene matches. This CDR3 spans 13 amino acids. This CDR3 is CASTLAVAYEQYF. The CDR3 DNA reads TGTGCCAGCACGCTAGCGGTGGCTTACGAGCAGTACTTC.

The V gene is TRBV29-1, the J gene TRBJ2-3, with 8 bases identical to TRBD2. The V segment lost 6 bases and the J segment 0 bases; nucleotides outside the gene matches: 8. The CDR3 runs 15 residues. CDR1 and CDR2 (germline): SQVTM, ANQGSEA. CDR3 region: CSVGLAGQSTDTQYF. CDR3 DNA: TGCAGCGTCGGCCTAGCGGGCCAAAGCACAGATACGCAGTATTTT.